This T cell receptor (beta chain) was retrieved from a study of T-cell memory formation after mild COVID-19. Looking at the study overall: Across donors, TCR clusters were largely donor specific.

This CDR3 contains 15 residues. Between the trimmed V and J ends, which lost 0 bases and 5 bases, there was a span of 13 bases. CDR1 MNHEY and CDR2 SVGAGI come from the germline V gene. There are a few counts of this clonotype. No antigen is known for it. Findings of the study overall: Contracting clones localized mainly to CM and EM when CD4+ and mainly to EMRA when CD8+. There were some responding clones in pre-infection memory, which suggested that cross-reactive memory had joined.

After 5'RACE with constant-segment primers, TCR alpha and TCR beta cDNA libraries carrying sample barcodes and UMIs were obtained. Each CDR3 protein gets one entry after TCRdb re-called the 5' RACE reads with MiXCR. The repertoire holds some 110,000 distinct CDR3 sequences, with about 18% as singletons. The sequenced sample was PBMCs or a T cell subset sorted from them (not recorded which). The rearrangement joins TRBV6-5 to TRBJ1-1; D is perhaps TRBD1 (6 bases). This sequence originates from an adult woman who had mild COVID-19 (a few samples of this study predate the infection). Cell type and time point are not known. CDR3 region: CASSYSRRQGTEAFF. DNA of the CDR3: TGTGCCAGCAGTTACTCGCGGAGGCAGGGGACTGAAGCTTTCTTT.